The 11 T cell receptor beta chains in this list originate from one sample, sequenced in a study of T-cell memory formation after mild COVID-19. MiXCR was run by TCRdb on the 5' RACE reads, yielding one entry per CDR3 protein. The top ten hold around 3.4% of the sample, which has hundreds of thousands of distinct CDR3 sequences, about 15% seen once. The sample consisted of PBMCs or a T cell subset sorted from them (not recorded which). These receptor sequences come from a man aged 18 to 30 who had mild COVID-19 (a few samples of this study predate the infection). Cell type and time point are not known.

The DNA for the CDR3 is TGTGCCAGCAGCCAAGCGGAGGGGACCCAGTACTTC. Its protein product is CASSQAEGTQYF. The chain couples TRBV5-8 to TRBJ2-5; a possible D gene is TRBD2 (6 bases). The V end was cut by 4 bases, the J end by 7 bases, with 11 bases between. The germline V gene encodes CDR1 SGHTS and CDR2 YDEGEE. The CDR3 extends over 12 amino acids.

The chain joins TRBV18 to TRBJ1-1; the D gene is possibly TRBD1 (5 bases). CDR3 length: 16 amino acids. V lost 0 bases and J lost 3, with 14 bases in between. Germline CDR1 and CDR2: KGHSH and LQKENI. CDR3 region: CASSPPRSGWYTEAFF. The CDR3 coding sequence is TGTGCCAGCTCACCACCGAGGTCAGGGTGGTACACTGAAGCTTTCTTT.

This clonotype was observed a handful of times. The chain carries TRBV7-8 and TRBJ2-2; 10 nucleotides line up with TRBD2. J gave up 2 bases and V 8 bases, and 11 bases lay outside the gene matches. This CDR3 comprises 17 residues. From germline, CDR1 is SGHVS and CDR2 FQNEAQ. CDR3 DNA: TGTGCCAGCGGGGAAGGGCTAGCGGGGGCCAACACCGGGGAGCTGTTTTTT. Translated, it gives CASGEGLAGANTGELFF.

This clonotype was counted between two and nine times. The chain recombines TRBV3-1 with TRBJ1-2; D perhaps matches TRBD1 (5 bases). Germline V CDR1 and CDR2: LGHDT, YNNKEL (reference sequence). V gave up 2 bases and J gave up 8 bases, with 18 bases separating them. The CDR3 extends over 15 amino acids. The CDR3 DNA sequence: TGTGCCAGCAGCCAAAGTATCCAGGGTATCTACGGCTACACCTTC. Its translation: CASSQSIQGIYGYTF.

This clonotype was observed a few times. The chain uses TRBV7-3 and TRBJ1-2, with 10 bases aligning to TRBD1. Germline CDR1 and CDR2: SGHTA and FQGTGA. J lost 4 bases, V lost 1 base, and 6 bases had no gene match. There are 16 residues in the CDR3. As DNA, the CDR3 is TGTGCCAGCAGCTTAAGGGGCGGACAGGGGGTCTATGGCTACACCTTC. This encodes CASSLRGGQGVYGYTF.

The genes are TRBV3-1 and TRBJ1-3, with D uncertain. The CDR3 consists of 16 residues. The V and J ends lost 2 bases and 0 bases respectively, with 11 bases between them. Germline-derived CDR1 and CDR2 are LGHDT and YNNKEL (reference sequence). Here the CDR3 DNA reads TGTGCCAGCAGCCAATTCGGCGGCCACTCTGGAAACACCATATATTTT. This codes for CASSQFGGHSGNTIYF.

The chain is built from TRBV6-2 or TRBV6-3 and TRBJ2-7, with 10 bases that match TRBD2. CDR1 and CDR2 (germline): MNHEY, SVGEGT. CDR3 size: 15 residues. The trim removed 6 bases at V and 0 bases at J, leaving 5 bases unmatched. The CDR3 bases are TGTGCCAGCAGGCCAGCGGGGGGGAGCTCCTACGAGCAGTACTTC. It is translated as CASRPAGGSSYEQYF.

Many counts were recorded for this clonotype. The CDR3 reads CASSLGPGADTQYF. The DNA of the CDR3 is TGTGCCAGCAGCTTAGGGCCGGGGGCAGATACGCAGTATTTT. This chain links TRBV7-2 with TRBJ2-3; weak D call: TRBD2 (6 bases). Trimming stripped 1 base from V and 4 bases from J, with 9 bases between. The CDR3 covers 14 residues. Germline values: CDR1 SGHTA, CDR2 FQGNSA.

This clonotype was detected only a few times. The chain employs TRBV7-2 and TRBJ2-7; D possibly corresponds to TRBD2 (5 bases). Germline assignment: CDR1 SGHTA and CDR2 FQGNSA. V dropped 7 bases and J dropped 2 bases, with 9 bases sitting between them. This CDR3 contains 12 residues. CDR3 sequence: CASNGVTYEQYF. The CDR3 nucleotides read TGTGCCAGCAACGGGGTCACCTACGAGCAGTACTTC.

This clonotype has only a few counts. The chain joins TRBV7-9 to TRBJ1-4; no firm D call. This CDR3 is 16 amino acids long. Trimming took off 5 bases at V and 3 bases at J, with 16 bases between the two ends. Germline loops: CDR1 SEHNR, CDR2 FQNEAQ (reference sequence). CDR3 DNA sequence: TGTGCCAGCAGCCGAGGCTTAGGGTTTGCTAATGAAAAACTGTTTTTT. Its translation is CASSRGLGFANEKLFF.

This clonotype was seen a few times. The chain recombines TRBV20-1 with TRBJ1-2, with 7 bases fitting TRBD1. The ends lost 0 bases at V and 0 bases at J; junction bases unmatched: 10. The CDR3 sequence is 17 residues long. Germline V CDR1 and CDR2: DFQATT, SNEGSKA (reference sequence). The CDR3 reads CSAREQRGQGANYGYTF. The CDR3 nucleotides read TGCAGTGCTAGAGAACAAAGGGGGCAGGGGGCTAACTATGGCTACACCTTC.